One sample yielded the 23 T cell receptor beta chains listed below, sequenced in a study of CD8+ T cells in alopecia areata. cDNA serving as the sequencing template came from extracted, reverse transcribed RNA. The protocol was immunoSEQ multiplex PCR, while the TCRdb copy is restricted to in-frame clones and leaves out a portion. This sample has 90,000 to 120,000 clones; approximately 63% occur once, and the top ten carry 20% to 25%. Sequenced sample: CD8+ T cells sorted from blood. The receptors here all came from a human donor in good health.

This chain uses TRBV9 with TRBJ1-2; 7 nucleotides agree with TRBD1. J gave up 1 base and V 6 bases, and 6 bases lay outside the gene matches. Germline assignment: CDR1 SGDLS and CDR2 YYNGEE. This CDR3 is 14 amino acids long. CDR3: CASTGQASNYGYTF. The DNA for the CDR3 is TGTGCCAGCACCGGACAGGCTAGTAACTATGGCTACACCTTC.

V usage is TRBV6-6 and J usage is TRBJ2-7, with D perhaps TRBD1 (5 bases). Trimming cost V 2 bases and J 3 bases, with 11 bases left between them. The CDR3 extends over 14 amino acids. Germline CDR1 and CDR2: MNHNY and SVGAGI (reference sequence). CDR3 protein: CASSYGQGNYEQYF. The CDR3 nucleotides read TGTGCCAGCAGTTACGGGCAGGGTAACTACGAGCAGTACTTC.

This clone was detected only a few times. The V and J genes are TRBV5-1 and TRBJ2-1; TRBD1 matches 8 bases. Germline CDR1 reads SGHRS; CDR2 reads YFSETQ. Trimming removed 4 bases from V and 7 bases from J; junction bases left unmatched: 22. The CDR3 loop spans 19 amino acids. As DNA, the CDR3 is TGCGCCAGCAGCATGAAAAGGATACTCCGGACAGGGCAGAGGAATGAGCAGTTCTTC. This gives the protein CASSMKRILRTGQRNEQFF.

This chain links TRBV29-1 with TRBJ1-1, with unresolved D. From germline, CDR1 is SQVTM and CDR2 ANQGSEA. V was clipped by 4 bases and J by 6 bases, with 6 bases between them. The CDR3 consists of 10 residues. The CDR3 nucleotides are TGCAGCGTTGCGGGCGCTGAAGCTTTCTTT. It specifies CSVAGAEAFF.

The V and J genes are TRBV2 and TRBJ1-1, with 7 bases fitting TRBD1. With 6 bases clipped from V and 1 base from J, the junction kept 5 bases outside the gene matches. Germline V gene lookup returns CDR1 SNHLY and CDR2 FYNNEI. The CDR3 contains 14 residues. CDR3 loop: CASRETGANTEAFF. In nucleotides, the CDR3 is TGTGCCAGCAGAGAAACAGGGGCGAACACTGAAGCTTTCTTT.

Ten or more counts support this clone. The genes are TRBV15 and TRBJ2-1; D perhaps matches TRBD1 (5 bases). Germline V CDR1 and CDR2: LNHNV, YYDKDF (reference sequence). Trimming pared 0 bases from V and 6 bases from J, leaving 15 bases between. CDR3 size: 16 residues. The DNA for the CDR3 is TGTGCCACCAGCAGAGACCAGGGTGTGTGGACCAATGAGCAGTTCTTC. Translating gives CATSRDQGVWTNEQFF.

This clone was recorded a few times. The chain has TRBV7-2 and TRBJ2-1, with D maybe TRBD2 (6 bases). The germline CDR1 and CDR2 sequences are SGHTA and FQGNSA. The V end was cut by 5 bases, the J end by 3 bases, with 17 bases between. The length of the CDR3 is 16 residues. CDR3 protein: CASSPWGGAGYNEQFF. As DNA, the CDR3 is TGTGCCAGCAGCCCGTGGGGCGGGGCCGGCTACAATGAGCAGTTCTTC. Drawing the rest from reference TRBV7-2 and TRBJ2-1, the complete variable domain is GAGVSQSPSNKVTEKGKDVELRCDPISGHTALYWYRQSLGQGLEFLIYFQGNSAPDKSGLPSDRFSAERTGGSVSTLTIQRTQQEDSAVYLCASSPWGGAGYNEQFFGPGTRLTVL.

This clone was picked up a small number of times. The CDR3 DNA reads as TGTGCCAGCAGCTCCCAGCGGCGGGGGGGGTCCACAGATACGCAGTATTTT. Translated, it gives CASSSQRRGGSTDTQYF. The chain employs TRBV13 and TRBJ2-3; TRBD2 aligns across 9 bases. V shed 4 bases, J shed 2 bases, and the junction held 10 bases outside the gene matches. Germline V lookup: CDR1 PRHDT, CDR2 FYEKMQ (reference sequence). The CDR3 is made up of 17 amino acids.

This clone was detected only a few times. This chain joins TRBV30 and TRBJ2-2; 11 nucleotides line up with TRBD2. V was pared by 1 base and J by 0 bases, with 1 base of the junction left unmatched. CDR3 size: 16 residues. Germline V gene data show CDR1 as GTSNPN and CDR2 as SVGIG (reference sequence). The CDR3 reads CAWSGLAGTNTGELFF. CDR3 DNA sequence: TGTGCCTGGAGTGGACTAGCGGGGACGAACACCGGGGAGCTGTTTTTT.

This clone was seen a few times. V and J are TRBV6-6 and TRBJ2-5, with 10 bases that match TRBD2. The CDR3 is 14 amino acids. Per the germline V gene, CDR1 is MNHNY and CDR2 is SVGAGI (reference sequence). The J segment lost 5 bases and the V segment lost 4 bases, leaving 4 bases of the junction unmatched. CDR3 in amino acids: CASSLAGGMETQYF. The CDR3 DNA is TGTGCCAGCAGTTTAGCGGGGGGCATGGAGACCCAGTACTTC.

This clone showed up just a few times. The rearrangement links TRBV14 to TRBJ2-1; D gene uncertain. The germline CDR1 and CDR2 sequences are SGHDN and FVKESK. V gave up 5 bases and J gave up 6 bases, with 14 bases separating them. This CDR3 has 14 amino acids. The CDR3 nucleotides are TGTGCCAGCAGCAGGGATATTATTTTCAATGAGCAGTTCTTC. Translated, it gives CASSRDIIFNEQFF. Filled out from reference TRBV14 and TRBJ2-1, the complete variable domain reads EAGVTQFPSHSVIEKGQTVTLRCDPISGHDNLYWYRRVMGKEIKFLLHFVKESKQDESGMPNNRFLAERTGGTYSTLKVQPAELEDSGVYFCASSRDIIFNEQFFGPGTRLTVL.

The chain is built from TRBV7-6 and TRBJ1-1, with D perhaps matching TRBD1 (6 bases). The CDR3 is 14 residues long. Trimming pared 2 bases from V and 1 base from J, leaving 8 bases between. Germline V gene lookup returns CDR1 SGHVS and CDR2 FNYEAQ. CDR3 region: CASSLTGWNTEAFF. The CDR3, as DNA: TGTGCCAGCAGCTTAACAGGGTGGAACACTGAAGCTTTCTTT.

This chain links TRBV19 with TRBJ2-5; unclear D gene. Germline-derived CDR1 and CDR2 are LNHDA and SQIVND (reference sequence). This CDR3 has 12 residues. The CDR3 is CATWGPQETQYF. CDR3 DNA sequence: TGTGCTACTTGGGGTCCCCAAGAGACCCAGTACTTC.

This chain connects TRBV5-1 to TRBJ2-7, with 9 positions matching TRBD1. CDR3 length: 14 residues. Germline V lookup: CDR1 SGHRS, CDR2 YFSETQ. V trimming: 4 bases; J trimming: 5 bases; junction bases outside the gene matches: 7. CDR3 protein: CASSPGQGFHEQYF. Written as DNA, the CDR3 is TGCGCCAGCAGCCCCGGACAGGGGTTCCACGAGCAGTACTTC.

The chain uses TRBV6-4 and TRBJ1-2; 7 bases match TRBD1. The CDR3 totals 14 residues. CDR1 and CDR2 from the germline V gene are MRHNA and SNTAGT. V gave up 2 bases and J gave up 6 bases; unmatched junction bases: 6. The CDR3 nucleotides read TGTGCCAGCAGTGACGGGCGGCAGGGGGATGGCTACACCTTC. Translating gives CASSDGRQGDGYTF.

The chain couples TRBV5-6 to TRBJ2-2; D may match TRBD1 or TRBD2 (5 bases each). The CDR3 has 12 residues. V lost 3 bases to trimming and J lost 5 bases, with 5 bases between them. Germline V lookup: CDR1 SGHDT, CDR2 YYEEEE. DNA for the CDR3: TGTGCCAGCAGCTGGGGGACCGGGGAGCTGTTTTTT. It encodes CASSWGTGELFF.

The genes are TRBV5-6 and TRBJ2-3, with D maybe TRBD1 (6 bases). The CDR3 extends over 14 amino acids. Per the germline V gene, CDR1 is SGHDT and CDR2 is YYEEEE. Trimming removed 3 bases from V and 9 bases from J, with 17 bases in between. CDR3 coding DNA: TGTGCCAGCAGCTCCGGACAGAACTGGGAGACGCAGTATTTT. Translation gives CASSSGQNWETQYF.

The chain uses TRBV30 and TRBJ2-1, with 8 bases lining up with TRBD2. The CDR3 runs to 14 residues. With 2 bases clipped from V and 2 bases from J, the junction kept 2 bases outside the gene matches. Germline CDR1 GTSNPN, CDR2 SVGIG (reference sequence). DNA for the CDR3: TGTGCCTGGAGTCGGGGGGGGGCCTACAATGAGCAGTTCTTC. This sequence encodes CAWSRGGAYNEQFF.

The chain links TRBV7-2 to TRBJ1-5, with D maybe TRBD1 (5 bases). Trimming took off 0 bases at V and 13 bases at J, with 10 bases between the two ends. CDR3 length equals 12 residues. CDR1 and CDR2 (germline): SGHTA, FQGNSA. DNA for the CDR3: TGTGCCAGCAGCTTAGCGCAGGGTATTCAGCATTTT. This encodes CASSLAQGIQHF.

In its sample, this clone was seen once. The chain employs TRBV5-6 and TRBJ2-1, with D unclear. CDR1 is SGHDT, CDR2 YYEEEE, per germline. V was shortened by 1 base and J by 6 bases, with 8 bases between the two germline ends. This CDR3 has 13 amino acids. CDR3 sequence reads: CASSLPAGNEQFF. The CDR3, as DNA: TGTGCCAGCAGCTTGCCGGCCGGCAATGAGCAGTTCTTC.

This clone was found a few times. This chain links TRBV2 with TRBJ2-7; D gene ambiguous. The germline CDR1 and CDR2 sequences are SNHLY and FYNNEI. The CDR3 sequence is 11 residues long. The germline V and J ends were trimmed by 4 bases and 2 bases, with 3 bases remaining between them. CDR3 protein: CASSATYEQYF. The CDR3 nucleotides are TGTGCCAGCAGTGCTACCTACGAGCAGTACTTC.

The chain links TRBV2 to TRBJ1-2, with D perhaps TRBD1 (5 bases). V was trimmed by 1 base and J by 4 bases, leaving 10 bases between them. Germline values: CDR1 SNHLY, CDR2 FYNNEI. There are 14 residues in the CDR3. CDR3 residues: CASSEVKGTYGYTF. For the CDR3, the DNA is TGTGCCAGCAGTGAAGTAAAGGGGACCTATGGCTACACCTTC.

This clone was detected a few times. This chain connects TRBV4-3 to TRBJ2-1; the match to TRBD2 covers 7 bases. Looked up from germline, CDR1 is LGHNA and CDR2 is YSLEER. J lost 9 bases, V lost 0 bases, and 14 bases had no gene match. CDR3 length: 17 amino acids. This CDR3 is CASSQDLSSGVHGEQFF. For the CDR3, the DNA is TGCGCCAGCAGCCAAGATCTTTCCAGCGGGGTTCACGGTGAGCAGTTCTTC.